This TCR beta chain comes out of a study of cytomegalovirus exposure and HLA in healthy donors. Notes on the study in general: V- and J-gene trimming in TCR beta was tied to a missense DCLRE1C variant by an analysis performed later. V segments that were indistinguishable, TRBV6-2 and TRBV6-3 among them, were omitted from analysis. Based on reports, TCR beta sequences accurately predicted HLA-A and HLA-B alleles for most subjects.

Comments on this clone: Its specificity is unknown.

V was trimmed by 6 bases and J by 2 bases, leaving 13 bases between them. CDR3 size: 15 residues. Germline V gene data show CDR1 as LNHDA and CDR2 as SQIVND (reference sequence). The PCR contained 60 Vbeta and 13 Jbeta primers. Profiling relied on immunoSEQ multiplex PCR, and the TCRdb table lists in-frame clones only, not all of them. Recorded for this sample: 60,000 to 85,000 clones. This rearrangement joins TRBV19 to TRBJ2-2; D is uncertain. Sequenced: PBMCs. The clonotype comes from a man aged 45 to 65 in good health and CMV-seropositive. The CDR3 spells CASRSTAVNTGELFF. Written as DNA, the CDR3 is TGTGCCAGTAGATCTACTGCCGTAAACACCGGGGAGCTGTTTTTT.